These 24 T cell receptor beta chains were all obtained from the same sample, sequenced in a study of blood T cell repertoires in COVID-19. TCRdb's copy holds only in-frame clones and misses some; the assay was immunoSEQ multiplex PCR. The table lists approximately 92,000 clones, about 86% of them singletons, with roughly 13% in the top ten. Sample: peripheral blood. These receptors all come from a woman aged 55-69 years in a cohort sampled during active or convalescent COVID-19.

The V and J genes are TRBV14 and TRBJ1-2, with D possibly TRBD1 on 6 matching bases. CDR1 and CDR2 (germline): SGHDN, FVKESK. There are 14 residues in the CDR3. The V end was cut by 1 base, the J end by 8 bases, with 14 bases between. This CDR3 is CASSQVELGAGYTF. The CDR3 nucleotides read TGTGCCAGCAGCCAAGTGGAATTGGGGGCCGGCTACACCTTC.

The sample holds one count of this clone. CDR3 DNA: TGTGCCAGCTCCCTACAAGAGGTGAATGAGCAGTTCTTC. It translates to CASSLQEVNEQFF. This sequence joins TRBV18 and TRBJ2-1; D is unresolved. This CDR3 has 13 amino acids. V was pared by 6 bases and J by 7 bases, with 13 bases between. The V gene's germline CDR1 is KGHSH and CDR2 LQKENI. Drawing the rest from reference TRBV18 and TRBJ2-1, the complete variable domain is NAGVMQNPRHLVRRRGQEARLRCSPMKGHSHVYWYRQLPEEGLKFMVYLQKENIIDESGMPKERFSAEFPKEGPSILRIQQVVRGDSAAYFCASSLQEVNEQFFGPGTRLTVL.

The J gene is TRBJ1-6, the V gene TRBV7-6; 9 bases match TRBD1. Trimming took 5 bases from V and 5 from J; bases not matched to a gene: 4. The CDR3 covers 15 residues. CDR1 and CDR2 (germline): SGHVS, FNYEAQ. DNA for the CDR3: TGTGCCAGCAGCACCCGACAGGGGGATAATTCACCCCTCCACTTT. Protein sequence: CASSTRQGDNSPLHF.

The chain has TRBV5-1 and TRBJ2-7; D might be TRBD1 (6 bases). Trimming took 5 bases from V and 4 from J, leaving 16 bases between them. The CDR3 spans 14 residues. Germline CDR1 is SGHRS and CDR2 is YFSETQ. CDR3 in amino acids: CASRYQTGDYEQYF. Written as DNA, the CDR3 is TGCGCCAGCAGATACCAGACAGGTGATTACGAGCAGTACTTC.

The chain recombines TRBV21-1 with TRBJ2-6; TRBD1 reflects the table's D call only, with no check against the DNA. TRBV21-1 is a known pseudogene. The CDR3 has 20 residues. As DNA, the CDR3 is TGTGCCAGCAGCACTAGACAGGGATACCAATACCACTCTGGGGCCAACGTCCTGACTTTC. This gives the protein CASSTRQGYQYHSGANVLTF.

The chain links TRBV11-2 to TRBJ2-5, with 11 nucleotides matching TRBD2. The CDR3 consists of 15 residues. Trimming took 6 bases from V and 1 from J; bases not matched to a gene: 4. Germline V gives CDR1 SGHAT, CDR2 FQNNGV. The CDR3 region has the DNA TGTGCCAGCAGTCATAGCGGGGGGGGCCAAGAGACCCAGTACTTC. Protein: CASSHSGGGQETQYF.

The V call is TRBV6-1, the J call TRBJ1-5; D unresolved. The CDR3 runs to 14 residues. From germline, CDR1 is MNHNS and CDR2 SASEGT. The germline V and J ends were trimmed by 3 bases and 7 bases, with 13 bases remaining between them. CDR3 coding DNA: TGTGCCAGCAGTGAGGCCGCCCCCGGGCAGCCCCAGCATTTT. Its protein product is CASSEAAPGQPQHF.

In this sample, this clone turned up once. The V call is TRBV6-4, the J call TRBJ2-3; TRBD1 matches 8 bases. Losses at the gene ends were 0 bases for V and 4 bases for J; bases not matched to a gene: 0. The V gene's germline CDR1 is MRHNA and CDR2 SNTAGT. This CDR3 is 14 amino acids long. The CDR3 region has the DNA TGTGCCAGCAGTGACTCACAGGGGGCAGATACGCAGTATTTT. Its protein is CASSDSQGADTQYF.

This chain links TRBV19 with TRBJ1-1; 7 nucleotides line up with TRBD1. This CDR3 spans 13 amino acids. CDR1 and CDR2 from the germline V gene are LNHDA and SQIVND (reference sequence). Germline trimming cut 4 bases from V and 4 bases from J; bases unmatched to any gene: 3. Written as DNA, the CDR3 is TGTGCCAGTAGTAACCAGGGGGGCACTGAAGCTTTCTTT. It codes for CASSNQGGTEAFF.

The chain combines TRBV7-2 with TRBJ1-4; 7 nucleotides agree with TRBD1. The CDR3 is 14 amino acids. V gave up 8 bases and J gave up 4 bases; unmatched junction bases: 7. CDR1 is SGHTA and CDR2 is FQGNSA in the germline V gene. The DNA for the CDR3 is TGTGCCAGCGGCACGACAGGGATTAATGAAAAACTGTTTTTT. It codes for CASGTTGINEKLFF. The full variable domain, with the rest looked up from reference TRBV7-2 and TRBJ1-4, is GAGVSQSPSNKVTEKGKDVELRCDPISGHTALYWYRQSLGQGLEFLIYFQGNSAPDKSGLPSDRFSAERTGGSVSTLTIQRTQQEDSAVYLCASGTTGINEKLFFGSGTQLSVL.

This chain uses TRBV7-6 with TRBJ2-1, with 10 positions matching TRBD2. The ends lost 4 bases at V and 7 bases at J; junction bases unmatched: 16. This CDR3 comprises 18 residues. The germline gives CDR1 SGHVS, CDR2 FNYEAQ. CDR3 bases: TGTGCCAGCAGCTATGAGTTCCGTGGTAGCGGGGGGAAGAATGAGCAGTTCTTC. It is translated as CASSYEFRGSGGKNEQFF.

The CDR3 is CASSKRENGYTF. CDR3 bases: TGTGCCAGTAGTAAAAGGGAGAATGGCTACACCTTC. This chain uses TRBV19 with TRBJ1-2; no definite D call. This CDR3 region has 12 residues. The germline V and J ends were trimmed by 4 bases and 6 bases, with 9 bases remaining between them. Germline-derived CDR1 and CDR2 are LNHDA and SQIVND (reference sequence).

This sequence joins TRBV11-2 and TRBJ1-2, with 8 bases lining up with TRBD1. J was trimmed by 7 bases and V by 5 bases; bases with no gene match: 12. The V gene's germline CDR1 is SGHAT and CDR2 FQNNGV. The CDR3 covers 15 residues. The CDR3: CASSLPRQGASGYTF. The CDR3 coding sequence is TGTGCCAGCAGCCTACCCCGGCAGGGGGCGAGTGGCTACACCTTC.

The gene calls are TRBV9 and TRBJ1-6, with D possibly matching TRBD1 (6 bases). V lost 0 bases and J lost 7, with 11 bases in between. Germline CDR1 SGDLS, CDR2 YYNGEE. The CDR3 runs to 15 residues. The CDR3 DNA reads TGTGCCAGCAGCGTAGGGCAGGGGAGAAATTCACCCCTCCACTTT. Translating gives CASSVGQGRNSPLHF.

The V gene is TRBV28, the J gene TRBJ1-5; no definite D call. The CDR3 length is 15 residues. Trimming took off 6 bases at V and 6 bases at J, with 18 bases between the two ends. The germline CDR1 and CDR2 sequences are MDHEN and SYDVKM. The CDR3 region has the DNA TGTGCCAGCAGCCCGTCGGACTCCCATGTTCAGCCCCAGCATTTT. Protein: CASSPSDSHVQPQHF.

The count of this clone is one. The chain recombines TRBV3-1 (or the pseudogene TRBV3-2) with TRBJ2-1, with 7 bases fitting TRBD2. Germline V gene data show CDR1 as LGHDT and CDR2 as YNNKEL (reference sequence). With 6 bases clipped from V and 6 bases from J, the junction kept 8 bases outside the gene matches. This CDR3 contains 14 residues. CDR3 protein: CASRSGTTRNEQFF. Here the CDR3 DNA reads TGTGCCAGCAGGTCCGGGACTACCCGCAATGAGCAGTTCTTC.

CDR3 protein: CATSRDRQGPSDEQFF. CDR3 in DNA: TGTGCCACCAGCAGAGATCGACAGGGGCCGTCCGATGAGCAGTTCTTC. The rearrangement joins TRBV15 to TRBJ2-1, with 8 bases lining up with TRBD1. CDR1 is LNHNV, CDR2 YYDKDF, per germline (reference sequence). Trimming at V came to 0 bases and at J to 8 bases, leaving 9 bases not matched to a gene. The length of the CDR3 is 16 residues.

This sequence joins TRBV21-1 and TRBJ1-5. TRBV21-1 is a pseudogene locus. The CDR3 spans 13 residues. For the CDR3, the DNA is TGTGCCAGCAGCCTTCGGGGCAATCAGCCCCAGCATTTT. This codes for CASSLRGNQPQHF.

The V and J genes are TRBV10-3 and TRBJ1-5, with D uncertain. CDR3 length equals 12 residues. The ends were cut back, 4 bases at V and 5 bases at J, with 6 bases in the middle. Germline V CDR1 and CDR2: ENHRY, SYGVKD. The CDR3 spells CAISAPDQPQHF. The CDR3 DNA is TGTGCCATCAGTGCCCCGGATCAGCCCCAGCATTTT.

J is TRBJ2-5 and V is TRBV7-9; 15 positions agree with TRBD2. Germline CDR1 and CDR2: SEHNR and FQNEAQ (reference sequence). The ends lost 3 bases at V and 1 base at J; junction bases unmatched: 6. The CDR3 has 18 residues. The CDR3 is CASSFGLAGGRLQETQYF. CDR3 nucleotide sequence: TGTGCCAGCAGCTTCGGACTAGCGGGGGGGCGGCTCCAAGAGACCCAGTACTTC.

The chain is built from TRBV5-6 and TRBJ1-6; possibly TRBD1 for D (6 bases). Trimming pared 3 bases from V and 7 bases from J, leaving 14 bases between. Germline loops: CDR1 SGHDT, CDR2 YYEEEE. CDR3 length: 15 amino acids. Here the CDR3 DNA reads TGTGCCAGCAGCTGGGGGGGCACTTTCAATTCACCCCTCCACTTT. It specifies CASSWGGTFNSPLHF. Filled out from reference TRBV5-6 and TRBJ1-6, the complete variable domain reads DAGVTQSPTHLIKTRGQQVTLRCSPKSGHDTVSWYQQALGQGPQFIFQYYEEEERQRGNFPDRFSGHQFPNYSSELNVNALLLGDSALYLCASSWGGTFNSPLHFGNGTRLTVT.

In DNA form, the CDR3 reads TGTGCCAGCAGTTGGACTAGCGGCAACATTCAGTACTTC. This gives the protein CASSWTSGNIQYF. The chain links TRBV12-3 or TRBV12-4 to TRBJ2-4, with 10 bases identical to TRBD2. The CDR3 extends over 13 amino acids. Trimming removed 4 bases from V and 7 bases from J; junction bases left unmatched: 1.

The rearrangement uses TRBV10-1 and TRBJ2-7; 7 nucleotides line up with TRBD2. The CDR3 totals 13 residues. Losses at the gene ends were 4 bases for V and 3 bases for J; bases not matched to a gene: 3. In germline, CDR1 is WNHNN, CDR2 SYGVQD (reference sequence). The CDR3 loop is CASSASSGYEQYF. CDR3 nucleotides: TGCGCCAGCAGTGCCTCTAGCGGCTACGAGCAGTACTTC.

CDR3 protein: CASSQVTGQGATDTQYF. The CDR3 nucleotides are TGCGCCAGCAGCCAAGTAACCGGACAGGGGGCCACAGATACGCAGTATTTT. The V and J genes are TRBV4-1 and TRBJ2-3; 11 bases are a match to TRBD1. CDR1 is MGHRA, CDR2 YSYEKL, per germline. The CDR3 consists of 17 residues. Trimming removed 1 base from V and 2 bases from J; junction bases left unmatched: 5.